Listed here are 27 T cell receptor beta chains from one sample, sequenced in a study of blood T cell repertoires in COVID-19. Assay: immunoSEQ multiplex PCR; the TCRdb copy retains only in-frame clones and omits some. The sample shows about 140,000 clones, around 76% of them seen only once. What was sequenced was peripheral blood. Receptors originate from a man older than 75 with acute or convalescent COVID-19.

CDR3 amino acids: CASSLASSYEQYF. CDR3 sequence (DNA): TGCGCCAGCAGCTTGGCTAGCTCCTACGAGCAGTACTTC. This chain connects TRBV5-1 to TRBJ2-7, with D unclear. V shed 0 bases and J shed 0 bases, with 4 bases lying between them. Germline loops: CDR1 SGHRS, CDR2 YFSETQ. This CDR3 is built from 13 residues.

The chain combines TRBV11-2 with TRBJ1-3; D is ambiguous. The V and J ends lost 3 bases and 2 bases respectively, with 8 bases between them. CDR1 is SGHAT, CDR2 FQNNGV, per germline. The CDR3 covers 14 residues. This chain's CDR3 is CASSFGSPGNTIYF. In DNA, the CDR3 is TGTGCCAGCAGCTTTGGTAGCCCTGGAAACACCATATATTTT. The variable domain in full, with the rest retrieved from reference TRBV11-2 and TRBJ1-3, is EAGVAQSPRYKIIEKRQSVAFWCNPISGHATLYWYQQILGQGPKLLIQFQNNGVVDDSQLPKDRFSAERLKGVDSTLKIQPAKLEDSAVYLCASSFGSPGNTIYFGEGSWLTVV.

The gene calls are TRBV27 and TRBJ1-2; a weak D match, TRBD1 (5 bases). This CDR3 contains 11 residues. V lost 10 bases to trimming and J lost 4 bases, with 10 bases between them. The V gene's germline CDR1 is MNHEY and CDR2 SMNVEV (reference sequence). The CDR3 loop is CATGTGYGYTF. Written as DNA, the CDR3 is TGTGCCACCGGGACTGGCTATGGCTACACCTTC.

The chain carries TRBV5-1 and TRBJ2-5, with 8 bases aligning to TRBD1. The germline CDR1 and CDR2 sequences are SGHRS and YFSETQ. The CDR3 consists of 14 residues. V was clipped by 3 bases and J by 5 bases; unmatched bases: 6. The CDR3 sequence is CASSSGQGAETQYF. In DNA, the CDR3 is TGCGCCAGCAGCTCCGGACAGGGCGCGGAGACCCAGTACTTC. Together with reference TRBV5-1 and TRBJ2-5, the CDR3 gives the full variable domain: KAGVTQTPRYLIKTRGQQVTLSCSPISGHRSVSWYQQTPGQGLQFLFEYFSETQRNKGNFPGRFSGRQFSNSRSEMNVSTLELGDSALYLCASSSGQGAETQYFGPGTRLLVL.

The chain combines TRBV24-1 with TRBJ2-2, with D possibly matching TRBD1 (5 bases). CDR1 KGHDR and CDR2 SFDVKD come from the germline V gene. This CDR3 region has 15 residues. The V and J ends lost 9 bases and 2 bases respectively, with 15 bases between them. Here the CDR3 DNA reads TGTGCCACCCTTTCGAGCAGGGCCAACACCGGGGAGCTGTTTTTT. Its protein product is CATLSSRANTGELFF.

The V gene is TRBV11-1, the J gene TRBJ2-5; TRBD2 is a possible D gene (7 bases). V was trimmed by 4 bases and J by 2 bases, leaving 14 bases between them. This CDR3 spans 15 amino acids. The germline V gene encodes CDR1 SGHAT and CDR2 FQDESV (reference sequence). This CDR3 is CASSSGGLPQETQYF. The CDR3 bases are TGTGCCAGCAGCTCCGGGGGGCTGCCGCAAGAGACCCAGTACTTC. Supplemented by reference TRBV11-1 and TRBJ2-5, the full variable domain reads EAEVAQSPRYKITEKSQAVAFWCDPISGHATLYWYRQILGQGPELLVQFQDESVVDDSQLPKDRFSAERLKGVDSTLKIQPAELGDSAMYLCASSSGGLPQETQYFGPGTRLLVL.

CDR3 sequence (DNA): TGCAGAGGGGCCCAAGAGACCCAGTACTTC. Translation gives CRGAQETQYF. The chain joins TRBV20-1 to TRBJ2-5; possibly TRBD1 for D (5 bases). Germline V gives CDR1 DFQATT, CDR2 SNEGSKA (reference sequence). The CDR3 length is 10 residues.

This chain links TRBV12-3 or TRBV12-4 with TRBJ2-7; D is undetermined. Deletions cut 1 base from V and 7 bases from J, with 11 bases between. This CDR3 is 13 amino acids long. The CDR3 reads CASSLGPGGEQYF. The CDR3 coding sequence is TGTGCCAGCAGTTTAGGTCCAGGTGGGGAGCAGTACTTC.

The chain uses TRBV7-2 and TRBJ1-5; TRBD1 agrees at 8 bases. The CDR3 sequence is 15 residues long. Germline trimming cut 5 bases from V and 5 bases from J; bases unmatched to any gene: 8. CDR1 is SGHTA, CDR2 FQGNSA, per germline. The CDR3 spells CASSEGQGGDQPQHF. In nucleotides, the CDR3 is TGTGCCAGCAGCGAAGGACAGGGAGGTGATCAGCCCCAGCATTTT.

This chain connects TRBV5-1 to TRBJ2-1; 8 nucleotides agree with TRBD2. The J segment lost 0 bases and the V segment lost 4 bases, leaving 0 bases of the junction unmatched. From germline, CDR1 is SGHRS and CDR2 YFSETQ. The CDR3 covers 14 residues. In DNA, the CDR3 is TGCGCCAGCAGCGCGGGGGGCTCCTACAATGAGCAGTTCTTC. Amino acid sequence: CASSAGGSYNEQFF.

The rearrangement joins TRBV5-4 to TRBJ1-4, with D maybe TRBD1 (6 bases). The CDR3 spans 14 residues. The V end was cut by 2 bases, the J end by 6 bases, with 11 bases between. Germline loops: CDR1 SGHNT, CDR2 YYREEE (reference sequence). The CDR3 sequence is CASSFQDRDEKLFF. The CDR3 DNA reads as TGTGCCAGCAGCTTTCAGGACAGAGATGAAAAACTGTTTTTT.

The CDR3 DNA sequence: TGTGCCAGCAGCCGGACAGGGCTAAGCGAAAAACTGTTTTTT. Protein: CASSRTGLSEKLFF. J is TRBJ1-4 and V is TRBV14; 8 nucleotides line up with TRBD1. The germline CDR1 and CDR2 sequences are SGHDN and FVKESK. This CDR3 has 14 amino acids. After removal of 4 bases from V and 8 bases from J, the junction contained 6 bases not matched to a gene.

With regard to this clone: Additional DNA sequences in this sample encode the identical CDR3. The chain employs TRBV7-2 and TRBJ2-5, with 10 bases that match TRBD2. The V and J ends lost 1 base and 1 base, in that order; junction bases with no gene match: 3. Germline assignment: CDR1 SGHTA and CDR2 FQGNSA. The CDR3 runs to 16 residues. The CDR3 nucleotides read TGTGCCAGCAGCTTAGTTAGCGGGGGGTTCCAAGAGACCCAGTACTTC. Its translation is CASSLVSGGFQETQYF.

The V and J genes are TRBV5-4 and TRBJ1-6; 7 bases fit TRBD1. V lost 4 bases to trimming and J lost 1 base; unmatched junction nucleotides: 11. Germline lookup yields CDR1 SGHNT and CDR2 YYREEE (reference sequence). The CDR3 contains 18 residues. DNA for the CDR3: TGTGCCAGCAGCCAGAAACAGGGGTTGGGTTCCTATAATTCACCCCTCCACTTT. Its protein is CASSQKQGLGSYNSPLHF.

The chain has TRBV24-1 and TRBJ2-1; 14 bases fit TRBD2. With 10 bases clipped from V and 8 bases from J, the junction kept 6 bases outside the gene matches. The CDR3 contains 14 residues. Germline V lookup: CDR1 KGHDR, CDR2 SFDVKD. The DNA of the CDR3 is TGTGCCACGGGGACTAGCGGGGGTTTCGATGAGCAGTTCTTC. Amino acids: CATGTSGGFDEQFF.

This chain joins TRBV7-6 and TRBJ1-1; TRBD1 matches at 7 bases. J was trimmed by 3 bases and V by 5 bases; bases with no gene match: 3. The germline gives CDR1 SGHVS, CDR2 FNYEAQ. There are 13 residues in the CDR3. The CDR3 region is CASSRQGYTEAFF. For the CDR3, the DNA is TGTGCCAGCAGCCGACAGGGTTACACTGAAGCTTTCTTT.

This clone has more than one count but fewer than ten. The chain couples TRBV5-6 to TRBJ2-5; no firm D call. V lost 2 bases and J lost 2, with 10 bases in between. The CDR3 runs to 14 residues. In germline, CDR1 is SGHDT, CDR2 YYEEEE. CDR3 nucleotides: TGTGCCAGCAGCTTATGGTGGCAGCAAGAGACCCAGTACTTC. As protein: CASSLWWQQETQYF.

V and J are TRBV5-8 and TRBJ1-1; no firm D call. The length of the CDR3 is 13 residues. Trimming left V 2 bases short and J 2 bases short, with 7 bases between. The germline V gene has CDR1 SGHTS and CDR2 YDEGEE. The CDR3 sequence: CASSFRKNTEAFF. CDR3 nucleotide sequence: TGTGCCAGCAGCTTTAGAAAAAACACTGAAGCTTTCTTT.

The V gene is TRBV5-1, the J gene TRBJ2-1; 9 bases align to TRBD2. The CDR3 extends over 15 amino acids. Germline values: CDR1 SGHRS, CDR2 YFSETQ. Trimming took 4 bases from V and 1 from J; bases not matched to a gene: 3. The CDR3 region is CASSATSGSYNEQFF. The CDR3 region has the DNA TGCGCCAGCAGCGCCACTAGCGGGTCCTACAATGAGCAGTTCTTC.

The chain combines TRBV18 with TRBJ2-3, with 10 bases identical to TRBD1. The CDR3 has 16 amino acids. Germline V CDR1 and CDR2: KGHSH, LQKENI. Trimming at V came to 1 base and at J to 4 bases, leaving 5 bases not matched to a gene. Here the CDR3 DNA reads TGTGCCAGCTCACCACGGACAGGGGGGAGTGCAGATACGCAGTATTTT. As protein: CASSPRTGGSADTQYF. Using reference TRBV18 and TRBJ2-3 for the parts outside the CDR3, the full variable domain is NAGVMQNPRHLVRRRGQEARLRCSPMKGHSHVYWYRQLPEEGLKFMVYLQKENIIDESGMPKERFSAEFPKEGPSILRIQQVVRGDSAAYFCASSPRTGGSADTQYFGPGTRLTVL.

In its sample, this clone was seen once. The chain recombines TRBV6-2 or TRBV6-3 with TRBJ2-1, with D tentatively TRBD2 (6 bases). This CDR3 has 12 amino acids. With 2 bases removed from V and 8 bases from J, the gap between germline ends came to 7 bases. Germline CDR1 reads MNHEY; CDR2 reads SVGEGT. Written as DNA, the CDR3 is TGTGCCAGCAGTTACCCTAGCGATGAGCAGTTCTTC. This sequence encodes CASSYPSDEQFF.

The chain is built from TRBV30 and TRBJ2-6; TRBD1 agrees at 7 bases. The length of the CDR3 is 19 residues. Per the germline V gene, CDR1 is GTSNPN and CDR2 is SVGIG (reference sequence). Germline trimming cut 1 base from V and 0 bases from J; bases unmatched to any gene: 12. DNA for the CDR3: TGTGCCTGGAGTGCCGGTAGGACAGGCGGTACCTCTGGGGCCAACGTCCTGACTTTC. It is translated as CAWSAGRTGGTSGANVLTF. The full variable domain, in which reference TRBV30 and TRBJ2-6 provide the parts outside the CDR3, is SQTIHQWPATLVQPVGSPLSLECTVEGTSNPNLYWYRQAAGRGLQLLFYSVGIGQISSEVPQNLSASRPQDRQFILSSKKLLLSDSGFYLCAWSAGRTGGTSGANVLTFGAGSRLTVL.

There are a few counts of this clone. The chain combines TRBV7-9 with TRBJ2-5; 10 nucleotides agree with TRBD1. CDR3 length equals 15 residues. The V gene end was trimmed by 5 bases and the J gene end by 5 bases; junction bases not matched to a gene: 8. Germline CDR1 reads SEHNR; CDR2 reads FQNEAQ (reference sequence). The CDR3 loop reads CASSHVDRGSETQYF. In DNA form, the CDR3 reads TGTGCCAGCAGCCACGTGGACAGGGGGTCGGAGACCCAGTACTTC.

This clone was seen just once. The sample has other DNA sequences that encode this CDR3 too. The chain recombines TRBV5-1 with TRBJ2-2; 10 bases line up with TRBD1. The CDR3 extends over 15 amino acids. Germline V lookup: CDR1 SGHRS, CDR2 YFSETQ. J lost 5 bases, V lost 1 base, and 2 bases had no gene match. The CDR3 bases are TGCGCCAGCAGCTTGATGGGACAGGGGACCGGGGAGCTGTTTTTT. It is translated as CASSLMGQGTGELFF.

This clone was detected only once. The rearrangement uses TRBV2 and TRBJ2-1, with D possibly being TRBD2 (5 bases). Germline V gives CDR1 SNHLY, CDR2 FYNNEI. Trimming left V 6 bases short and J 9 bases short, with 15 bases between. The CDR3 length is 13 residues. Here the CDR3 DNA reads TGTGCCAGCAGGGGCCTTCTTCGGGGTGAGCAGTTCTTC. Its protein is CASRGLLRGEQFF.

The chain employs TRBV29-1 and TRBJ2-1; D possibly corresponds to TRBD2 (6 bases). V lost 7 bases to trimming and J lost 16 bases, with 32 bases between them. CDR1 and CDR2 from the germline V gene are SQVTM and ANQGSEA. This CDR3 comprises 15 residues. The CDR3 nucleotides are TGCAGCGCCTATATACTCGGGACTCCAATTACTCTGAGTTTCTTC. Encoded protein: CSAYILGTPITLSFF.

The CDR3 loop reads CASSYQDTQYF. The CDR3 nucleotides are TGTGCCAGCAGTTACCAAGATACGCAGTATTTT. V usage is TRBV6-2 or TRBV6-3 and J usage is TRBJ2-3; D unclear. This CDR3 is 11 amino acids long. Trimming removed 2 bases from V and 5 bases from J, with 2 bases in between. The V gene's germline CDR1 is MNHEY and CDR2 SVGEGT.